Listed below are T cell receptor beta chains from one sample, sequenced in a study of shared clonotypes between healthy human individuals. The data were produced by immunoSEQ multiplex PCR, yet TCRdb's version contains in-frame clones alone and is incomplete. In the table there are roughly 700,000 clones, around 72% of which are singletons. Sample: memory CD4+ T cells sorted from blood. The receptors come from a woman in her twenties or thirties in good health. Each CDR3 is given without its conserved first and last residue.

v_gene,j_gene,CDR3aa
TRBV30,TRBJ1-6,AWSGNSPLH
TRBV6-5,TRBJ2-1,ASSPYATSYNEQF
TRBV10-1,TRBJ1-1,ASSESGGATEAF
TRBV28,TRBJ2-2,ASSPGGDANTGELF
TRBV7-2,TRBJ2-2,ASSLDRGLGGELF
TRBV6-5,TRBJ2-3,ASSYYGSGYTDTQY
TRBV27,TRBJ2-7,ASSLSVRSSYEQY
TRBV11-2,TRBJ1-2,ASSLSDNYGYT
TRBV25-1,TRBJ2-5,ASSDLGQGTETQY
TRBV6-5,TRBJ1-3,ASSYVFGNTIY
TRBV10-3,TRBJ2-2,AISRLSQGAAYTGELF
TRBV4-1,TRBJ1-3,ASSQEWTDSGNTIY
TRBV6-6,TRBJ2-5,ASSLAGGRETQY
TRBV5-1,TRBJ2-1,ASSLTSLEIYNEQF
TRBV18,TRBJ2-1,ASSQELAGVGEQF
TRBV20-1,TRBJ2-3,SAVQLDTQY
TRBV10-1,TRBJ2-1,ASSEQGYEQF
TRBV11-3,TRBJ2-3,ASSSTDYTDTQY
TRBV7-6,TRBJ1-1,ASSLDRETEAF
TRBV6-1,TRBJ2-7,ASRAGGPDEQY
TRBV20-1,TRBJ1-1,SARRTEAF
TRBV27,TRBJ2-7,ASSLAGTVYEQY
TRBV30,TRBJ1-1,AFKQDSLNTEAF
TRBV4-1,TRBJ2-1,ASSLKGLGSSYNEQF
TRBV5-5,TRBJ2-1,ASSLVGRSNEQF
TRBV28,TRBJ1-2,ASSLPGVPRDGYT
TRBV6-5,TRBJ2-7,ASSYWRDRGTEQY
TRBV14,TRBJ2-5,ASSLIAGGLETQY
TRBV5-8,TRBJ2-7,ASRGRLAGPGEQY
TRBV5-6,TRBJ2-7,ASSKGGGLAAVPYEQY
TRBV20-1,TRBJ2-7,SARDSYEQY
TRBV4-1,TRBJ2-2,ASSRGDTGELF
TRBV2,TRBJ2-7,ASSLAGKDEQY
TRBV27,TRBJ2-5,ASSFLDRAQETQY
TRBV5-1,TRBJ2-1,ASSLLVGLYNEQF
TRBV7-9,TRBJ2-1,ASSSPLSREKGNEQF
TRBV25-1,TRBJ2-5,ASSESWETQY
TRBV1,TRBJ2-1,TSSQVRDRGPNEQF
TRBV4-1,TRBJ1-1,ASSQPGPGERTEAF
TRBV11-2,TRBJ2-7,ASSSLWRESYEQY
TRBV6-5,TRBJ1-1,ASSRTGFGTEAF
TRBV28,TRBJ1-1,ASRSGPMNTEAF
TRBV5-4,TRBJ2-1,ASSTSGPATYNEQF
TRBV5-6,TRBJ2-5,ASSLWASGRAQY
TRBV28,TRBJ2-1,ASRSLASGANEQF
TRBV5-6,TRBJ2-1,ASSLYAGGLHNEQF
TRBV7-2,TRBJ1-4,ASSLGGQGGNEKLF
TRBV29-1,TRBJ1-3,SVSRAGNTIY
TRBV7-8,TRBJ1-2,ASSLQIQGEAGNYGYT
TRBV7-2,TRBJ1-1,ASSFHSRDAF
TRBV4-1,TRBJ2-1,ASRGPGTGFEQF
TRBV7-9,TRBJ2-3,ASSLADTQY
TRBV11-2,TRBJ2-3,ASSQRGGESDTQY